Reported below is one TCR beta chain. Antigen: not known. An end of the junction differs from the germline gene, which may be a read error. This specimen comes from a study of T cells in Graves' hyperthyroidism and ophthalmopathy. Study-level points and caveats: From stable hyperthyroidism, ophthalmopathy was set apart by a 13 V-J model. Among thyroid clonotypes expanded above 0.001, most also appeared in blood.

Active moderate-to-severe ophthalmopathy, Clinical Activity Score at least 3, NOSPECS at least 4, under 3 months' duration. PBMCs stemmed from more than 7.5 ml fresh peripheral blood. The CDR3 has 14 residues. Amplified TCR beta CDR3 regions came from RNA transcripts. When the TCR CDR3 underwent first-round RT-PCR, the HTBI primer set was used. TCRdb fed the multiplex PCR reads into MiXCR, producing one record per CDR3 protein. The repertoire holds 250,000 to 350,000 distinct CDR3 sequences, with about 18% as singletons. Sequenced sample: blood. The source is a woman aged 55 to 70 with Graves' ophthalmopathy. The rearrangement uses TRBV12-3 or TRBV12-4 and TRBJ2-1; TRBD2 matches 10 bases. The J call is in doubt because the DNA end fits TRBJ2-5 better. The CDR3 sequence: CASSLAGVLETQYF. The CDR3 bases are TGTGCCAGCAGTCTAGCGGGAGTATTGGAGACCCAGTACTTC.